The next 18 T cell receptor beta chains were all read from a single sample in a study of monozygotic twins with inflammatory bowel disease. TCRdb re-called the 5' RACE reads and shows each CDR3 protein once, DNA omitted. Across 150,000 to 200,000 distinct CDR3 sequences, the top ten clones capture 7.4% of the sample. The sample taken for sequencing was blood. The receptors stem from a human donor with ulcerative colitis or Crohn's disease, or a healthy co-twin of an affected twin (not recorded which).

The CDR3 is CASSPRQGGGYTF. V usage is TRBV11-1 and J usage is TRBJ1-2; the TCRdb D gene call, TRBD1, has no DNA to confirm it. The CDR3 consists of 13 residues. The germline V gene encodes CDR1 SGHAT and CDR2 FQDESV (reference sequence). Full variable domain (rest looked up from reference TRBV11-1 and TRBJ1-2): EAEVAQSPRYKITEKSQAVAFWCDPISGHATLYWYRQILGQGPELLVQFQDESVVDDSQLPKDRFSAERLKGVDSTLKIQPAELGDSAMYLCASSPRQGGGYTFGSGTRLTVV.

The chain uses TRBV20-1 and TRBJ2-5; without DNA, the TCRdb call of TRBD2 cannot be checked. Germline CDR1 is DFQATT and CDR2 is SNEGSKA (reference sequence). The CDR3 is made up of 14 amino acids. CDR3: CSASTSGRQETQYF.

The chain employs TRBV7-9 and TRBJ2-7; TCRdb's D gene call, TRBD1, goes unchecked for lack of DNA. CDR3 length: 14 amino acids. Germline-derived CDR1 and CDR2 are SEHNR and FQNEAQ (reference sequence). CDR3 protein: CASSRGQGVYEQYF.

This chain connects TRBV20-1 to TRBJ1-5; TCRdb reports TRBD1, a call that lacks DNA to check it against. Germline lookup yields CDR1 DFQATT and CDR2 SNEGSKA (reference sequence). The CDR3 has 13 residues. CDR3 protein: CSATTDSNQPQHF.

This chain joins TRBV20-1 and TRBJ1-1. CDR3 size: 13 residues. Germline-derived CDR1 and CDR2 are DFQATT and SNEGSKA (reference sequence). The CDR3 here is CSAKGFPNTEAFF.

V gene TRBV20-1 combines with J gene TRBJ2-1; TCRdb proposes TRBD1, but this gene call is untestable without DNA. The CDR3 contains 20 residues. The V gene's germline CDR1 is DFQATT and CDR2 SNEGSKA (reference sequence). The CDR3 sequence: CSASPQPGQGARGPYNEQFF.

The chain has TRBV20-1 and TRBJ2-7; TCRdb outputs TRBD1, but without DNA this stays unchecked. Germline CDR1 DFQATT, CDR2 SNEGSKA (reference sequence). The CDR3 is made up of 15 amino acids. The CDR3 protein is CSARSIPGTADEQYF.

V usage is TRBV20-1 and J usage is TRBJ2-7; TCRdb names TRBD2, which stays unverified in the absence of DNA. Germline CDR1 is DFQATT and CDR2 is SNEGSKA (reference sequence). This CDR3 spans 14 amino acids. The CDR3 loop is CSARGTSGTYEQYF.

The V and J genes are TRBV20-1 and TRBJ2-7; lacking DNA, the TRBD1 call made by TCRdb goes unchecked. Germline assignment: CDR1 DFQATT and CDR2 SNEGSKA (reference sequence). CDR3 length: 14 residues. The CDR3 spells CSAGGAVSSYEQYF.

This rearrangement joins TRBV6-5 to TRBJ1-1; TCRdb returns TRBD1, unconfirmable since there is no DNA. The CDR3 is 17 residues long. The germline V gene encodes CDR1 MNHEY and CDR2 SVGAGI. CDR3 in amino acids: CASSRAEKGGGDTEAFF.

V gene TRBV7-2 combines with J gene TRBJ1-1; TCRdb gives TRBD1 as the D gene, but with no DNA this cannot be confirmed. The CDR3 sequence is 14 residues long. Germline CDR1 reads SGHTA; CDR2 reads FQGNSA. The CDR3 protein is CASSHQGANTEAFF.

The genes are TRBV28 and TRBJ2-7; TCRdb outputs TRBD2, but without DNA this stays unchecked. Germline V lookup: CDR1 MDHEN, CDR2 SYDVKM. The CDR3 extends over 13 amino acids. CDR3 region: CASGDLRSYEQYF. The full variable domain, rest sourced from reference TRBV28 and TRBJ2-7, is DVKVTQSSRYLVKRTGEKVFLECVQDMDHENMFWYRQDPGLGLRLIYFSYDVKMKEKGDIPEGYSVSREKKERFSLILESASTNQTSMYLCASGDLRSYEQYFGPGTRLTVT.

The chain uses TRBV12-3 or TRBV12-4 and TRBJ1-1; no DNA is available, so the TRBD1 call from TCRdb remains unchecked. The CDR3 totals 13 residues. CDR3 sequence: CASSTTENTEAFF.

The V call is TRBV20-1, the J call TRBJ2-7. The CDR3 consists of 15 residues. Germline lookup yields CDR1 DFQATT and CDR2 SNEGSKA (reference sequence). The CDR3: CSARRRWGDTYEQYF.

CDR3 loop: CASSPYAQGNEQYF. V and J are TRBV4-3 and TRBJ2-7; lacking DNA, the TRBD1 call made by TCRdb goes unchecked. The CDR3 covers 14 residues. Germline loops: CDR1 LGHNA, CDR2 YSLEER.

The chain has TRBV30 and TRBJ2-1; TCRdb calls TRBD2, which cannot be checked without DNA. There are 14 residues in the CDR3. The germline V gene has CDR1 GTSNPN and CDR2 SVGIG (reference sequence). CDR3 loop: CAWSVRTSGNEQFF.

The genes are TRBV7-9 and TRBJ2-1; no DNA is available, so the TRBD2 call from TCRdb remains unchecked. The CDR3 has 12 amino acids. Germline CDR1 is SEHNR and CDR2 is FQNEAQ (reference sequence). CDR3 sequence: CASSLDGLEQFF.

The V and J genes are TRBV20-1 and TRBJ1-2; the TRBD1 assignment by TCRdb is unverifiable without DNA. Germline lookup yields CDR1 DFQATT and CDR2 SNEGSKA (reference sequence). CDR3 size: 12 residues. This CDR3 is CSAREGGYGYTF.